This T cell receptor (beta chain) was sequenced for a study of TIL therapy for anti-PD-1-resistant metastatic lung cancer. Time point reported: pre-treatment sample, taken before nivolumab and TIL therapy. This was the immunoSEQ v3 assay. Method: immunoSEQ multiplex PCR; TCRdb's copy keeps in-frame clones and lacks some. The sample includes some 60,000 clones, around 79% seen only once; the top ten take 1.5% to 2%. Germline loops: CDR1 SEHNR, CDR2 FQNEAQ (reference sequence). The CDR3 has 16 amino acids. The trim removed 7 bases at V and 0 bases at J, leaving 6 bases unmatched. Sequencing used blood, obtained at baseline. The receptor comes from a person aged 25-79 years with non-small cell lung cancer. This chain connects TRBV7-9 to TRBJ1-4; 9 bases fit TRBD1. The CDR3 is CASTGQGEPTNEKLFF. The CDR3 DNA follows: TGTGCCAGCACGGGACAGGGAGAACCAACTAATGAAAAACTGTTTTTT.